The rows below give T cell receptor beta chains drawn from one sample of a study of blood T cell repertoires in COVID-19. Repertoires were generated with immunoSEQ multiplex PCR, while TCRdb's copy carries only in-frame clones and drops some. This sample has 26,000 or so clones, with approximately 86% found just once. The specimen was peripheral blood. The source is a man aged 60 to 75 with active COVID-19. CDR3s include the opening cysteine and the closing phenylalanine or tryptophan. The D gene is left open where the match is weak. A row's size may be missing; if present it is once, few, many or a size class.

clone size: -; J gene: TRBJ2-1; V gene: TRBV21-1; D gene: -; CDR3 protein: CASSKALFVVEFF; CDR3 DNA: TGTGCCAGCAGCAAAGCGCTTTTCGTAGTGGAGTTCTTC
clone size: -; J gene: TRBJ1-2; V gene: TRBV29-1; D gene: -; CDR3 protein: CSVEPQNYGYTF; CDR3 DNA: TGCAGCGTTGAGCCACAAAACTATGGCTACACCTTC
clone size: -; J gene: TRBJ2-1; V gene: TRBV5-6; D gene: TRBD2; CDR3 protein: CASSPRLAGWRQFF; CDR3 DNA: TGTGCCAGCAGCCCCAGACTAGCGGGGTGGCGGCAGTTCTTC
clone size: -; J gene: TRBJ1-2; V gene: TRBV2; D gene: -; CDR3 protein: CASSRLTRQNGYTF; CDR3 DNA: TGTGCCAGCAGTCGCCTTACCCGACAGAATGGCTACACCTTC
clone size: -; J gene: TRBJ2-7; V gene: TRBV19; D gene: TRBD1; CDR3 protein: CATDRGGYEQYF; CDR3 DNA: TGTGCCACAGACAGGGGAGGCTACGAGCAGTACTTC
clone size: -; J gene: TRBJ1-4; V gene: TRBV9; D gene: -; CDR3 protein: CASSVKSTGEKLFF; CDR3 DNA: TGTGCCAGCAGCGTAAAGAGCACCGGGGAAAAACTGTTTTTT
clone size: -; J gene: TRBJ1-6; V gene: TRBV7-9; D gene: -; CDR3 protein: CASSLVQGYNSPLHF; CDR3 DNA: TGTGCCAGCAGCTTAGTACAGGGTTATAATTCACCCCTCCACTTT
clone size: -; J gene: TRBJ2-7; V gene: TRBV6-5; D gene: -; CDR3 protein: CASSYSFTVTEQYF; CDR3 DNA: TGTGCCAGCAGTTACTCGTTTACGGTTACCGAGCAGTACTTC
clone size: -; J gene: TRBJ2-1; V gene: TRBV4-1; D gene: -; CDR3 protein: CASSQDAAGYREQFF; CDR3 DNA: TGCGCCAGCAGCCAAGATGCGGCAGGGTATCGTGAGCAGTTCTTC
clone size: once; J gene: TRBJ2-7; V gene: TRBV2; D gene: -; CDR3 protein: CATRSTGLGQYF; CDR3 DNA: TGTGCCACTAGATCAACAGGGTTGGGGCAGTACTTC
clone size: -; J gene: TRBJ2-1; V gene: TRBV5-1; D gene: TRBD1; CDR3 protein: CASSLGTASYNEQFF; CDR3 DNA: TGCGCCAGCAGCCTTGGGACAGCGTCGTACAATGAGCAGTTCTTC
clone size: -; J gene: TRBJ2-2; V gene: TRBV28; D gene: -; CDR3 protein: CASSLFQGPGELFF; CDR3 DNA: TGTGCCAGCAGTTTATTCCAGGGCCCCGGGGAGCTGTTTTTT
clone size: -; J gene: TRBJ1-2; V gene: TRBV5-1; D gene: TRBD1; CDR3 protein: CASSLDRGSGYTF; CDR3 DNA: TGCGCCAGCAGCTTGGACAGGGGGAGTGGCTACACCTTC
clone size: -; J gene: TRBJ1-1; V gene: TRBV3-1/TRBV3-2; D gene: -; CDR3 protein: CASSQYWNTEAFF; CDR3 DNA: TGTGCCAGCAGCCAATACTGGAACACTGAAGCTTTCTTT
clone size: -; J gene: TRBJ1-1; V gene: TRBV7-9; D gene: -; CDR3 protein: CASSLALGETEAFF; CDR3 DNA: TGTGCCAGCAGCTTGGCCCTAGGGGAAACTGAAGCTTTCTTT
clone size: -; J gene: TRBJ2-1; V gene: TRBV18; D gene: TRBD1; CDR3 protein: CASSPPGQGRNEQFF; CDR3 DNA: TGTGCCAGCTCACCTCCCGGACAGGGCAGGAATGAGCAGTTCTTC
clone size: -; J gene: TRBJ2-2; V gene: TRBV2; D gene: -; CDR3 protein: CASSALAYTGELFF; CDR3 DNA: TGTGCCAGCAGTGCCCTAGCGTACACCGGGGAGCTGTTTTTT
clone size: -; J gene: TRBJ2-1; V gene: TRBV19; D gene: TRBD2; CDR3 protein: CASSIRGTSGTEQFF; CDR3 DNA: TGTGCCAGTAGTATTCGAGGGACTAGCGGGACCGAGCAGTTCTTC
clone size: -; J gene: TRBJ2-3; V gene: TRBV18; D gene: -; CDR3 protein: CASSPQGGDTQYF; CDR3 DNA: TGTGCCAGCTCACCACAGGGCGGGGATACGCAGTATTTT
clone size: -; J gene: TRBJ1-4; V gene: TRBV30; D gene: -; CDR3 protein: CAWSGSAGGEKLFF; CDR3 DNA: TGTGCCTGGAGTGGGAGCGCTGGAGGTGAAAAACTGTTTTTT
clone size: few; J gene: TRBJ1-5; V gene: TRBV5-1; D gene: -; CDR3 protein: CASSLAGVGNQPQHF; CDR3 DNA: TGCGCCAGCAGCTTGGCAGGGGTTGGCAATCAGCCCCAGCATTTT
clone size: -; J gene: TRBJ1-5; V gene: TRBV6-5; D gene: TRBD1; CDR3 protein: CASLDRAYSNQPQHF; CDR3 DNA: TGTGCCAGCTTAGACAGGGCTTATAGCAATCAGCCCCAGCATTTT
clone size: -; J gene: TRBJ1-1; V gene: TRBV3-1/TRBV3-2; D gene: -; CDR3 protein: CASSQTDNEAFF; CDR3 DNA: TGTGCCAGCAGCCAGACAGATAATGAAGCTTTCTTT
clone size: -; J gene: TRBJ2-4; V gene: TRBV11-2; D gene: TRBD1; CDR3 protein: CASSLTPSGTGGARYIQYF; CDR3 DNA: TGTGCCAGCAGCTTAACGCCCTCAGGGACAGGGGGCGCGCGGTACATTCAGTACTTC
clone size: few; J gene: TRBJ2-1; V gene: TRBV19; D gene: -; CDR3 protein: CASSLGLFNEQFF; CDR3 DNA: TGTGCCAGTAGTCTTGGACTATTCAATGAGCAGTTCTTC
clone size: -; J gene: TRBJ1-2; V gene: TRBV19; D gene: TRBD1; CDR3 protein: CASSIALRTGAVDGYTF; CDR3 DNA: TGTGCCAGTAGTATAGCCCTGCGGACAGGGGCGGTGGATGGCTACACCTTC
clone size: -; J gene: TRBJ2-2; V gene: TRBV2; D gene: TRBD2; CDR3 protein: CASKPAGLNTGELFF; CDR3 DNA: TGTGCCAGCAAGCCAGCGGGGTTGAACACCGGGGAGCTGTTTTTT
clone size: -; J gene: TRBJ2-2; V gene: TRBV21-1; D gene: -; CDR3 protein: CASSKAKDSGYNTGELFF; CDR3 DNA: TGTGCCAGCAGCAAAGCGAAGGACAGTGGGTATAACACCGGGGAGCTGTTTTTT
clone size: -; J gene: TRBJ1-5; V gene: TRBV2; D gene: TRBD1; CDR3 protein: CASSKQGTSNQPQHF; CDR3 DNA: TGTGCCAGCAGTAAACAGGGGACCAGCAATCAGCCCCAGCATTTT
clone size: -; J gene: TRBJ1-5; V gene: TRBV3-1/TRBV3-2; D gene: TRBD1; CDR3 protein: CASSLGTGYSNQPQHF; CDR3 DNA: TGTGCCAGCAGCCTGGGGACAGGATATAGCAATCAGCCCCAGCATTTT
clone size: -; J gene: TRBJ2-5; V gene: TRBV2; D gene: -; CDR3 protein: CASRVTFQEETQYF; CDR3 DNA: TGTGCCAGCAGGGTGACATTCCAAGAAGAGACCCAGTACTTC
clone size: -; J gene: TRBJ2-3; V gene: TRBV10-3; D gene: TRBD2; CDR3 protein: CAISRLAGGADTQYF; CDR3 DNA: TGTGCCATCAGTCGACTAGCGGGGGGCGCAGATACGCAGTATTTT
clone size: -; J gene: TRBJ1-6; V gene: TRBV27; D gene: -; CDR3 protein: CASSLEVLGAGPLHF; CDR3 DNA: TGTGCCAGCAGTTTAGAGGTCCTGGGGGCCGGACCCCTCCACTTT
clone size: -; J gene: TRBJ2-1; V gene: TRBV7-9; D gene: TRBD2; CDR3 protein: CASSSRLAGALVDEQFF; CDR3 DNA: TGTGCCAGCAGCTCGCGACTAGCGGGGGCCCTAGTCGATGAGCAGTTCTTC
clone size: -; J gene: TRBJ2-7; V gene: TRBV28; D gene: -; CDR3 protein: CASSHVRTLYEQYF; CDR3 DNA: TGTGCCAGCAGCCACGTTCGGACACTCTACGAGCAGTACTTC
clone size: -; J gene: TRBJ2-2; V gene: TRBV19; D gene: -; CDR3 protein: CASSITNSGELFF; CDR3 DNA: TGTGCCAGTAGTATAACAAACAGCGGGGAGCTGTTTTTT
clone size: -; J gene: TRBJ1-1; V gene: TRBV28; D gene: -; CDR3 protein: CASSFAGRGARNTEAFF; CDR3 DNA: TGTGCCAGCAGTTTCGCAGGGAGGGGGGCCCGGAACACTGAAGCTTTCTTT
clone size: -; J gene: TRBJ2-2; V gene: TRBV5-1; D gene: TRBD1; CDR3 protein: CASRTGQGWTGELFF; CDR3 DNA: TGCGCCAGCAGAACAGGACAGGGATGGACCGGGGAGCTGTTTTTT
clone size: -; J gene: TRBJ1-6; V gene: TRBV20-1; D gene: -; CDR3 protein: CSASKESSYNSPLHF; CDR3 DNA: TGCAGTGCTAGTAAGGAGAGCTCCTATAATTCACCCCTCCACTTT
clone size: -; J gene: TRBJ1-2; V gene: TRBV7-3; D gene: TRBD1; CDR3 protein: CASSLTQGVPTDF; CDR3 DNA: TGTGCCAGCAGCTTAACACAGGGGGTCCCTACCGACTTC
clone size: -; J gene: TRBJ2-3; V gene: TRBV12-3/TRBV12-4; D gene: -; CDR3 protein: CASGKQGLDTQYF; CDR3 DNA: TGTGCCAGCGGGAAACAGGGCTTAGATACGCAGTATTTT
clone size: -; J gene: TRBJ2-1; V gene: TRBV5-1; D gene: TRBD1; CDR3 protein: CASSWRTGGKAYNEQFF; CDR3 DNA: TGCGCCAGCAGCTGGAGGACAGGGGGAAAGGCCTACAATGAGCAGTTCTTC
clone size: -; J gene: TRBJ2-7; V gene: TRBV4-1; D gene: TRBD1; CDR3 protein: CASSPGQGFEQYF; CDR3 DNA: TGCGCCAGCAGCCCGGGACAGGGGTTCGAGCAGTACTTC
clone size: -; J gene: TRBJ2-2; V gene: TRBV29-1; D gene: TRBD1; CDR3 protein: CSVPVDRANTGELFF; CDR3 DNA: TGCAGCGTCCCCGTGGACAGGGCGAACACCGGGGAGCTGTTTTTT